This T cell receptor (beta chain) was identified during a study of HIV-infected patients and healthy controls. The repertoire came from unfractionated whole blood and reflected all unsorted peripheral T cells. An approximately 2.6 ml peripheral blood sample was taken for RNA. Donors were HIV-infected adults who had not yet started antiretroviral therapy but were about to begin. By its share, this clonotype is medium-sized (0.01 to 0.1%). Its cognate antigen is unknown. Study conclusions and caveats: HIV-associated CDR3 frequencies dropped significantly during therapy; CMV-associated ones, mostly rising, changed nonsignificantly.

About 480 ng RNA was reverse transcribed with alpha and beta constant-region primers. Separate chain-specific third strand synthesis with multiplexing indices produced the alpha and beta libraries. TCRdb re-called the 5' RACE reads with MiXCR, one entry per CDR3 protein. The table has around 4,300 distinct CDR3 sequences, 7.5% to 9% seen once. Material: blood, obtained before antiretroviral therapy. This TCR was recovered from an adult with HIV infection.

The CDR3 here is CASSPWTGKTNYGYTF. For the CDR3, the DNA is TGCGCCAGCAGCCCCTGGACAGGGAAAACTAACTATGGCTACACCTTC. The V gene is TRBV4-1, the J gene TRBJ1-2, with TRBD1 matching 8 bases. The trim removed 4 bases at V and 0 bases at J, leaving 7 bases unmatched. This CDR3 spans 16 amino acids. Germline assignment: CDR1 MGHRA and CDR2 YSYEKL.